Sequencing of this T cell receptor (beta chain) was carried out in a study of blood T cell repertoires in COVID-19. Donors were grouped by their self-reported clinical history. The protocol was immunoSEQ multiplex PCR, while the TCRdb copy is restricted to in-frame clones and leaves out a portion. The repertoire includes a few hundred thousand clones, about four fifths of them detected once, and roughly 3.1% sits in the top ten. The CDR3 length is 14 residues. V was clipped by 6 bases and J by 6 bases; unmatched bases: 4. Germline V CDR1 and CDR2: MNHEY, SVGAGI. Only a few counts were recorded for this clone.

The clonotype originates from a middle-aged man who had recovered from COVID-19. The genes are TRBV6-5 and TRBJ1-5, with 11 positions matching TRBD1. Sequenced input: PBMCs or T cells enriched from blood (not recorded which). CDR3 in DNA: TGTGCCAGCAGGGACAGGGGGCAGGTTCAGCCCCAGCATTTT. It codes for CASRDRGQVQPQHF.